This T cell receptor (beta chain) was profiled in a study of graft-versus-host responses after intestinal transplantation. Overall study context: Once they had received anti-thymocyte globulin induction, all recipients took tacrolimus and steroids for around three years.

Some clones are missing from TCRdb's copy, which holds only in-frame ones; the method was immunoSEQ multiplex PCR. The sample comprises some 70,000 clones, around 86% of which are singletons, and over 7% rests with the top ten. Details on this clone: What it recognizes is unknown.

General study findings and limits: Early post-transplant HvG declines were associated with peak circulating GvH clone levels. There were GvH clones found in recipient marrow, and some of them appeared first in ileum or blood.

Sequenced here: unstimulated CD8+ T cells sorted from spleen or lymph node cells, sampled before transplant. This clonotype originated in a human donor who was the organ donor for an intestinal transplant.

CDR3 amino acids: CASTAGGEGTDTQYF. The CDR3 bases are TGTGCCAGCACCGCGGGGGGCGAAGGCACAGATACGCAGTATTTT. This rearrangement joins TRBV27 to TRBJ2-3; 8 bases are a match to TRBD2. J gave up 1 base and V 7 bases, and 7 bases lay outside the gene matches. Germline CDR1 and CDR2: MNHEY and SMNVEV (reference sequence). The CDR3 is made up of 15 amino acids.